This T cell receptor beta chain was sequenced during a study of cytotoxic CD8 clonotypes in ibrutinib-treated CLL. Turning to the study itself: Productive templates per sample averaged roughly 250,000; productive rearrangements, about 89,000. Points from the study as a whole: Patients showed higher baseline clonality than age-matched healthy donors, and it tracked circulating CD8+ T-cell counts.

A note on this clone: Antigen unknown.

The assay was immunoSEQ multiplex PCR, and TCRdb's table has in-frame clones only and misses some. The sample contains 110,000 or so clones, 45% to 65% of which appear only once. Germline values: CDR1 PRHDT, CDR2 FYEKMQ (reference sequence). V was cut by 0 bases and J by 10 bases, with 16 bases left in between. The CDR3 has 15 residues. This chain links TRBV13 with TRBJ2-1, with D possibly TRBD1 on 5 matching bases. The starting material was PBMCs, obtained after 24 months of ibrutinib treatment. This receptor was identified in a human donor with chronic lymphocytic leukemia. The CDR3, as DNA: TGTGCCAGCAGCTTAGGTGGGGCTAATATTGGGGAGCAGTTCTTC. Amino acid sequence: CASSLGGANIGEQFF.